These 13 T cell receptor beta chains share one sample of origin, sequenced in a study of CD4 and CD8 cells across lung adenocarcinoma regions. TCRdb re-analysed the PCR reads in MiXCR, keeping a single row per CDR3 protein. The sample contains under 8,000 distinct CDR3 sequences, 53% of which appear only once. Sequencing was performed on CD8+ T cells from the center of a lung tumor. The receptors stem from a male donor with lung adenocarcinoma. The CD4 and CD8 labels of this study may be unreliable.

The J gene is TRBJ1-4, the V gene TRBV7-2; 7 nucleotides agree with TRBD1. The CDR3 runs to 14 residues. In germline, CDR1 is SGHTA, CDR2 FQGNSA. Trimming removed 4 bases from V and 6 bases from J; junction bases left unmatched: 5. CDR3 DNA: TGTGCCAGCAGCTCCCCGACAGGGTATGAAAAACTGTTTTTT. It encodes CASSSPTGYEKLFF.

DNA for the CDR3: TGTGCCAGCAGCTTAATGGGGAACTATGGCTACACCTTC. This encodes CASSLMGNYGYTF. The chain has TRBV7-6 and TRBJ1-2; D uncertain. Germline V gene data show CDR1 as SGHVS and CDR2 as FNYEAQ. Between the trimmed V and J ends, which lost 2 bases and 2 bases, there was a span of 6 bases. The CDR3 length is 13 residues.

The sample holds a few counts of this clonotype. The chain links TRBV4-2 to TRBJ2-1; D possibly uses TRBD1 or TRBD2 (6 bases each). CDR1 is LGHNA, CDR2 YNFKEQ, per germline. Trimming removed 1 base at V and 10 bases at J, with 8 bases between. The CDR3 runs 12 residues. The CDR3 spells CASSQVGGEQFF. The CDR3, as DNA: TGTGCCAGCAGCCAAGTCGGGGGCGAGCAGTTCTTC.

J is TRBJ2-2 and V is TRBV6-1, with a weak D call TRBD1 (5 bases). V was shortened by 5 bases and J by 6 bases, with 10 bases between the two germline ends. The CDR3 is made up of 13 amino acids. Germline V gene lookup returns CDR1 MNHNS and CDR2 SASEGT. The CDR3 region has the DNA TGTGCCAGCAGTAAAGGGGAAGCCGGGGAGCTGTTTTTT. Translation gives CASSKGEAGELFF.

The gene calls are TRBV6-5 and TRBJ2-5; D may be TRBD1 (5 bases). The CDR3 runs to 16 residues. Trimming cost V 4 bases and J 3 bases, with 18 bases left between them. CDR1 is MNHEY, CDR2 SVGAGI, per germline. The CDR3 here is CASSSTLKGIKETQYF. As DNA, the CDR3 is TGTGCCAGCAGTTCCACGCTTAAGGGGATTAAAGAGACCCAGTACTTC.

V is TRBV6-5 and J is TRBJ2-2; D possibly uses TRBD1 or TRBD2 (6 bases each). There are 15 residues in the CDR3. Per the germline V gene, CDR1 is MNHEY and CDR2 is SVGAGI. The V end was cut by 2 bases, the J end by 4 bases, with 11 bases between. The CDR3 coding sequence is TGTGCCAGCAGTTACGGGGGGCCGGGCACCGGGGAGCTGTTTTTT. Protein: CASSYGGPGTGELFF.

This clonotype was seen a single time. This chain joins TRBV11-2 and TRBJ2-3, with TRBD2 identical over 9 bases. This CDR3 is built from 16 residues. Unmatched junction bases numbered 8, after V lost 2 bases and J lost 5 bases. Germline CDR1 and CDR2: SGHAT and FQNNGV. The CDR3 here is CASSLLVAGAKDTQYF. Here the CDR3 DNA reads TGTGCCAGCAGCTTACTGGTAGCGGGAGCTAAAGATACGCAGTATTTT.

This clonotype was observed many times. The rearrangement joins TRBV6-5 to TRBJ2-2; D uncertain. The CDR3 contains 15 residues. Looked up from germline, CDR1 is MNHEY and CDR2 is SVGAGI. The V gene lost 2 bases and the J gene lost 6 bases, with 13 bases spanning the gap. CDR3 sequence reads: CASSYRSSRSGELFF. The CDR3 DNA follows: TGTGCCAGCAGTTACCGTTCGTCGCGTTCCGGGGAGCTGTTTTTT.

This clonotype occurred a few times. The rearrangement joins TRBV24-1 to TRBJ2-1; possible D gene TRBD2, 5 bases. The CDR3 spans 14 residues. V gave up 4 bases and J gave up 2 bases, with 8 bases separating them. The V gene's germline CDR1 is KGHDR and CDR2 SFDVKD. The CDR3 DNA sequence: TGTGCCACCAGTGAGAGCGGCCCCTACAATGAGCAGTTCTTC. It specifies CATSESGPYNEQFF.

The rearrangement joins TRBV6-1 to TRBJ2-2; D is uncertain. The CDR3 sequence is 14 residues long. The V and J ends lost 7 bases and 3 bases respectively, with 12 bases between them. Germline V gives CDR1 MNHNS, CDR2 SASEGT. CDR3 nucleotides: TGTGCCAGCATAAGGGTGAGAGACACCGGGGAGCTGTTTTTT. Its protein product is CASIRVRDTGELFF.

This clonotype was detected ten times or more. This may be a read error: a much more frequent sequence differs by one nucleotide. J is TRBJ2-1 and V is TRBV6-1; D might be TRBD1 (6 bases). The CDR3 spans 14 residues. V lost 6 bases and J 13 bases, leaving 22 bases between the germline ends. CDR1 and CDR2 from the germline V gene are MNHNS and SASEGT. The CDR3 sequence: CASRESWQGKTQFF. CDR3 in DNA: TGTGCCAGCAGGGAAAGTTGGCAGGGGAAGACCCAGTTCTTC.

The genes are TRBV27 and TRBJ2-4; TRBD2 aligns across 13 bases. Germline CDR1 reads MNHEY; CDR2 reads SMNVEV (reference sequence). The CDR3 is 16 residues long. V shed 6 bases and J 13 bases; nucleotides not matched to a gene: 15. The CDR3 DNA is TGTGCCAGCAGCTCCCCGGGGACTAGCGGGACTTATGAGCAGTACTTC. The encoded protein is CASSSPGTSGTYEQYF.

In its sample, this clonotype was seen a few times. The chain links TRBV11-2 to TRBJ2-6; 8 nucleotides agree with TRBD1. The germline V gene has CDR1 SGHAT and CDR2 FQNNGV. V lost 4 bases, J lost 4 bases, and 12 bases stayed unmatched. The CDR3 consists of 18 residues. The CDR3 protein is CASSSGQGQGTGANVLTF. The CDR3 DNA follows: TGTGCCAGCAGCTCCGGACAAGGACAGGGTACCGGGGCCAACGTCCTGACTTTC.